These 16 T cell receptor beta chains originate from one sample sequenced in a study of T cells after posttransplantation cyclophosphamide. Controls had myeloablative marrow grafts with methotrexate and calcineurin inhibitor, sampled at 1 year. Clones were sequenced by immunoSEQ multiplex PCR, and TCRdb holds only the in-frame ones, with some missing. Found here are over 20,000 clones, 80% to 90% of them singletons; the top ten hold more than 2%. This material consisted of PBMCs, taken around 53 weeks after allogeneic stem cell transplant with calcineurin inhibitor and methotrexate. The receptors were gathered from a female patient in her 30s who received an allogeneic stem cell transplant from an unrelated donor, was CMV-positive, and had acute and chronic GVHD. Some T cells may be the graft donor's.

The rearrangement joins TRBV5-1 to TRBJ1-5; 7 bases line up with TRBD1. The germline V gene encodes CDR1 SGHRS and CDR2 YFSETQ. This CDR3 comprises 14 residues. Losses at the gene ends were 2 bases for V and 5 bases for J; bases not matched to a gene: 4. CDR3 sequence reads: CASSLSGGHQPQHF. CDR3 sequence (DNA): TGCGCCAGCAGCTTATCAGGGGGGCATCAGCCCCAGCATTTT.

This clone was recorded once. As DNA, the CDR3 is TGTGCCAGCAGCCAAGCGGGACTTCGACAGTACTTC. Translating it yields CASSQAGLRQYF. The chain has TRBV14 and TRBJ2-4; tentatively, D is TRBD2 (6 bases). The germline gives CDR1 SGHDN, CDR2 FVKESK. This CDR3 comprises 12 residues. V was cut by 1 base and J by 13 bases, with 11 bases left in between.

The chain combines TRBV29-1 with TRBJ1-4; D might be TRBD1 (5 bases). Between the trimmed V and J ends, which lost 7 bases and 1 base, there was a span of 13 bases. The CDR3 extends over 14 amino acids. Looked up from germline, CDR1 is SQVTM and CDR2 is ANQGSEA. This CDR3 reads CSAGQGGTNEKLFF. For the CDR3, the DNA is TGCAGCGCAGGCCAGGGTGGAACTAATGAAAAACTGTTTTTT.

This clone is medium-sized within its sample. The V gene is TRBV5-6, the J gene TRBJ2-7, with a weak D call TRBD1 (6 bases). Trimming shortened V by 0 bases and J by 7 bases, and 14 bases separated the two germline ends. CDR3 size: 14 residues. Germline assignment: CDR1 SGHDT and CDR2 YYEEEE. The CDR3, as DNA: TGTGCCAGCAGCTTGGGCAGGGGCCTCGATGAGCAGTACTTC. Its translation: CASSLGRGLDEQYF.

The chain uses TRBV4-3 and TRBJ2-7, with 8 bases identical to TRBD2. The CDR3 covers 13 residues. V was clipped by 1 base and J by 5 bases; unmatched bases: 1. Germline V gene lookup returns CDR1 LGHNA and CDR2 YSLEER. Here the CDR3 DNA reads TGCGCCAGCAGCCAAGGACTAGCGAACGAGCAGTACTTC. It is translated as CASSQGLANEQYF.

The chain combines TRBV10-2 with TRBJ2-7; D gene ambiguous. Trimming pared 10 bases from V and 5 bases from J, leaving 15 bases between. CDR3 size: 12 residues. Germline V CDR1 and CDR2: WSHSY, SAAADI. The CDR3: CATFDWVNEQYF. DNA for the CDR3: TGCGCCACCTTTGACTGGGTAAACGAGCAGTACTTC.

The rearrangement links TRBV27 to TRBJ2-2; 10 bases line up with TRBD2. V dropped 6 bases and J dropped 2; count of bases not matched to a gene: 9. Germline CDR1 is MNHEY and CDR2 is SMNVEV (reference sequence). The CDR3 runs 17 residues. As DNA, the CDR3 is TGTGCCAGCAGCCCAGCCCGGACTAGCGGAAACACCGGGGAGCTGTTTTTT. Translation: CASSPARTSGNTGELFF.

This clone was recorded only once. The chain joins TRBV9 to TRBJ2-5; TRBD2 might be the D (6 bases). The CDR3 extends over 18 amino acids. CDR1 is SGDLS and CDR2 is YYNGEE in the germline V gene. Between the trimmed V and J ends, which lost 4 bases and 2 bases, there was a span of 24 bases. CDR3 residues: CASSSRHHGSGLQETQYF. The DNA of the CDR3 is TGTGCCAGCAGCTCCCGCCACCACGGGAGCGGCTTACAAGAGACCCAGTACTTC.

V and J are TRBV7-3 and TRBJ2-5; 15 nucleotides align to TRBD2. Per the germline V gene, CDR1 is SGHTA and CDR2 is FQGTGA. This CDR3 has 17 residues. V lost 5 bases and J lost 6; bases outside the gene matches: 10. CDR3 protein: CASSPWTSGGALKTQYF. Written as DNA, the CDR3 is TGTGCCAGCAGCCCCTGGACTAGCGGGGGGGCCTTAAAGACCCAGTACTTC.

The chain carries TRBV5-4 and TRBJ2-4; 7 nucleotides agree with TRBD1. There are 13 residues in the CDR3. Germline V gene lookup returns CDR1 SGHNT and CDR2 YYREEE (reference sequence). The V and J ends lost 3 bases and 7 bases, in that order; junction bases with no gene match: 4. CDR3 nucleotides: TGTGCCAGCAGCTGGGGACAGACGAACATTCAGTACTTC. Translation: CASSWGQTNIQYF. Filled out from reference TRBV5-4 and TRBJ2-4, the complete variable domain reads ETGVTQSPTHLIKTRGQQVTLRCSSQSGHNTVSWYQQALGQGPQFIFQYYREEENGRGNFPPRFSGLQFPNYSSELNVNALELDDSALYLCASSWGQTNIQYFGAGTRLSVL.

V gene TRBV7-2 combines with J gene TRBJ2-5, with D perhaps matching TRBD1 (6 bases). The CDR3 extends over 13 amino acids. Trimming left V 5 bases short and J 5 bases short, with 12 bases between. CDR1 SGHTA and CDR2 FQGNSA come from the germline V gene. CDR3 protein: CASSANRVETQYF. The CDR3 DNA sequence: TGTGCCAGCAGCGCGAACAGGGTCGAGACCCAGTACTTC.

This clone was recorded once. Written as DNA, the CDR3 is TGTGCCTGGGGGGCGCTCTACGAGCAGTACTTC. Its translation: CAWGALYEQYF. The chain links TRBV30 to TRBJ2-7; maybe TRBD1 (5 bases). V was trimmed by 5 bases and J by 3 bases, leaving 8 bases between them. Looked up from germline, CDR1 is GTSNPN and CDR2 is SVGIG (reference sequence). This CDR3 is built from 11 residues.

This chain connects TRBV10-2 to TRBJ1-5; 10 positions match TRBD1. This CDR3 has 15 amino acids. Germline CDR1 and CDR2: WSHSY and SAAADI. With 3 bases clipped from V and 8 bases from J, the junction kept 7 bases outside the gene matches. Here the CDR3 reads CASSDDRGLGKPQHF. The CDR3 nucleotides read TGCGCCAGCAGTGATGACAGGGGGCTGGGGAAGCCCCAGCATTTT.

The chain uses TRBV13 and TRBJ1-3; 7 bases agree with TRBD1. Germline trimming cut 4 bases from V and 0 bases from J; bases unmatched to any gene: 9. The V gene's germline CDR1 is PRHDT and CDR2 FYEKMQ (reference sequence). The CDR3 runs to 17 residues. CDR3 residues: CASSSQGGPNSGNTIYF. The CDR3 DNA sequence: TGTGCCAGCAGCTCCCAGGGGGGCCCCAACTCTGGAAACACCATATATTTT.

V usage is TRBV7-6 and J usage is TRBJ1-1; possibly TRBD1 for D (6 bases). The CDR3 sequence is 14 residues long. Germline V lookup: CDR1 SGHVS, CDR2 FNYEAQ. The germline V and J ends were trimmed by 4 bases and 5 bases, with 14 bases remaining between them. The CDR3 region is CASSSDEQGTEAFF. The CDR3 DNA is TGTGCCAGCAGCTCTGACGAGCAGGGGACTGAAGCTTTCTTT. The whole variable domain, remainder taken from reference TRBV7-6 and TRBJ1-1, is GAGVSQSPRYKVTKRGQDVALRCDPISGHVSLYWYRQALGQGPEFLTYFNYEAQQDKSGLPNDRFSAERPEGSISTLTIQRTEQRDSAMYRCASSSDEQGTEAFFGQGTRLTVV.

The V and J genes are TRBV9 and TRBJ2-1; possibly TRBD2 for D (6 bases). CDR3 length: 12 residues. Germline CDR1 and CDR2: SGDLS and YYNGEE. V lost 7 bases and J 6 bases, leaving 11 bases between the germline ends. The CDR3: CASGGWGNEQFF. The CDR3 region has the DNA TGTGCCAGCGGGGGGTGGGGCAATGAGCAGTTCTTC.